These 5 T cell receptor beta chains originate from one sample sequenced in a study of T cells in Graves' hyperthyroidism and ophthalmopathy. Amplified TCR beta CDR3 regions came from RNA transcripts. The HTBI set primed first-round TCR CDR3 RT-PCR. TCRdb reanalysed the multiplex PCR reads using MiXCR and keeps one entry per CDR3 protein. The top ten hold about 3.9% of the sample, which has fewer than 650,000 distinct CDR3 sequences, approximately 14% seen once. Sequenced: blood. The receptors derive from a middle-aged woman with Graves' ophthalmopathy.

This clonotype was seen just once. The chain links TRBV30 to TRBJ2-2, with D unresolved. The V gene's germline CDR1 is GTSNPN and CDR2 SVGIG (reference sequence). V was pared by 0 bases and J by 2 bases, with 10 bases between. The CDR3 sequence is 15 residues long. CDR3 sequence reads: CAWSVEPKNTGELFF. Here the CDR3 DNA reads TGTGCCTGGAGTGTTGAGCCGAAAAACACCGGGGAGCTGTTTTTT.

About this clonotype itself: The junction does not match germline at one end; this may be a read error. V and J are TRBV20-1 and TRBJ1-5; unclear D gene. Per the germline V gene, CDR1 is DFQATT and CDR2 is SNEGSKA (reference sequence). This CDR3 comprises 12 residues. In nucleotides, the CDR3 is TGCAGTGCCGACGGTGGCGGGCAGCACCAGCATTTT. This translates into CSADGGGQHQHF.

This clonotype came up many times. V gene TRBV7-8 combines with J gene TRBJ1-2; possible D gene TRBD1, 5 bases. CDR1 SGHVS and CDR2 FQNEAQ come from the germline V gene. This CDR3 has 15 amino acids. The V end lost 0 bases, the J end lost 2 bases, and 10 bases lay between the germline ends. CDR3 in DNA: TGTGCCAGCAGCTTAGCGGGTGGGGCCAACTATGGCTACACCTTC. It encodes CASSLAGGANYGYTF.

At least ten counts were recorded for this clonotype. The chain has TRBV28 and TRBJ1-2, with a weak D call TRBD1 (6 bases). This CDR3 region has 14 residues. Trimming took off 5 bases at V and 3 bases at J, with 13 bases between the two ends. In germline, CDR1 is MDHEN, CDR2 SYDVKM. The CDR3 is CASSTPGAYYGYTF. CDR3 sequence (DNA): TGTGCCAGCAGTACACCAGGGGCCTACTATGGCTACACCTTC.

This CDR3 is CASSQEWANYGYTF. The CDR3 DNA reads as TGTGCCAGCAGCCAAGAATGGGCTAACTATGGCTACACCTTC. The chain is built from TRBV14 and TRBJ1-2; D remains ambiguous. Germline CDR1 reads SGHDN; CDR2 reads FVKESK. Trimming stripped 0 bases from V and 0 bases from J, with 5 bases between. The CDR3 loop spans 14 amino acids.